The TCR beta chain described here comes from a study of blood T cell repertoires in COVID-19. There are 15 residues in the CDR3. V lost 4 bases, J lost 10 bases, and 13 bases stayed unmatched. CDR1 and CDR2 (germline): SGDLS, YYNGEE. The protocol was immunoSEQ multiplex PCR, while the TCRdb copy is restricted to in-frame clones and leaves out a portion. The repertoire consists of 65,000 to 90,000 clones, with around 77% occurring once and the leading ten covering approximately 15%. The gene calls are TRBV9 and TRBJ2-1, with 8 positions matching TRBD2. The specimen sequenced was peripheral blood. The TCR comes from a man aged 70 or older with active or convalescent COVID-19. The CDR3 is CASSPGRRGDREQFF. Written as DNA, the CDR3 is TGTGCCAGCAGCCCAGGGCGGCGGGGGGATCGGGAGCAGTTCTTC.